This record looks at one T cell receptor beta chain sequence and its context. It lacks a known antigen. No base quality information exists; no much larger clone differs at one position. The germline V gene yields SGHRS for CDR1 and YFSETQ for CDR2. The CDR3 sequence holds 15 residues, the cysteine and phenylalanine included. Only the CDR3 part of the read is kept: 45 bases, read in frame from the first base. The V and J ends are trimmed by 4 bases and 2 bases, leaving 15 bases between them. This entry is derived from a study of blood T cell repertoires in COVID-19 (dated by TCRdb to the early 2020s). About the study as a whole: Collaborator samples came from the United States, Italy and Spain and covered acute and convalescent phases of COVID-19. A de-identified subject ID, COVID-19 status, age in years and sex were almost always included in the sample metadata. Samples came from the ongoing ImmuneRACE study (first 160 participants) plus 1,254 subjects from 6 global collaborators. Subjects who had been exposed to COVID-19, were actively infected with it, or had recovered from it provided the deeply sampled blood TCRbeta repertoires that made up the dataset. The prospective study material was composed of cDNA or gDNA derived from T cells, B-cell-depleted T cells, or PBMCs. The repertoires were released in a freely available public database intended as a resource for research on the immune response to SARS-CoV-2. Where HLA class I and class II types were available, the types were taken from metadata supplied by the sample provider, not from assay-based typing. The paper as a whole reports these results and caveats: Clinical and demographic metadata were provided uncurated, with the amount varying by source and participant.

The immunoSEQ Assay, a bias-controlled multiplex PCR, was used to amplify TCRbeta CDR3 regions from genomic DNA. The authors processed their data as follows. Nucleated cell counts per sample were estimated from amplification of reference gene primers within the assay. Sequence reads were collapsed and filtered to measure the absolute abundance of every unique TCRbeta CDR3 rearrangement. For each sample, productive Simpson clonality was calculated as the square root of Simpson's diversity index over productive rearrangements. TCRdb obtained this table from immuneACCESS and retained in-frame rearrangements with V and J assigned. These tables miss some clones; where compared with another copy, unresolved V genes account for less than half of the shortfall, and the remainder is unexplained. V, J and clone size were drawn from that table, and D and trimming were deduced from the DNA. Recorded for this sample are approximately 280,000 clones; 85% of them occurred a single time. 2% to 3% of the sample comes from the top ten.

Participants in the prospective study were aged about 18 to 89 years, lived in 24 United States geographic areas, and enrolled through a virtual design. In the prospective study, participants were assigned to cohorts based on the clinical history participants reported in a screening survey and a study questionnaire. ImmuneRACE Cohort 3 recovered participants were defined by two consecutive negative NP/OP PCR tests, healthcare professional clearance, or symptom resolution. Each participant in the prospective study had whole blood, serum and a nasopharyngeal or oropharyngeal swab collected by mobile phlebotomists. Participants in the prospective study had the option to provide additional blood draws and questionnaires over a roughly 2-month period. Prospective study blood samples were shipped either frozen or at room temperature before DNA extraction.

The clonotype comes from a woman aged 50 to 60 who had recovered from COVID-19. Sequenced input: PBMCs or T cells enriched from blood (not recorded which). Recombination linked TRBV5-1 to TRBJ2-5, with TRBD2 tentatively as D gene (6 bases match). The CDR3 in this case is CASSLDPGGQETQYF. DNA sequence: TGCGCCAGCAGCCTAGACCCTGGGGGGCAAGAGACCCAGTACTTC.